The subject of this entry is one T cell receptor (beta chain). Its antigen is not known. Clones were sequenced by immunoSEQ multiplex PCR, and TCRdb holds only the in-frame ones, with some missing. The profile shows about 190,000 clones, around 90% of them singletons. This sample was taken from a study of T cell responses to AZD1222 COVID-19 vaccine. Study summary: Samples with a second dose at about 4 or about 12 weeks were pooled together. Study results and limitations: Recipients of AZD1222 seropositive at baseline numbered only 6 or 7. Two AZD1222 doses significantly raised spike-specific TCR breadth and depth over controls.

The CDR3 is 15 residues long. V was pared by 7 bases and J by 6 bases, with 10 bases of the junction left unmatched. Germline CDR1 and CDR2: SNHLY and FYNNEI. This receptor was taken from an adult in good health. This specimen consisted of peripheral blood, obtained on day 0 of AZD1222 vaccination. The genes are TRBV2 and TRBJ1-2; 11 bases map to TRBD1. The CDR3 DNA reads TGTGCCAGCACCCGGACAGGGGGCGGGGTTGATGGCTACACCTTC. This gives the protein CASTRTGGGVDGYTF.